This TCR beta chain stems from a study of blood T cell repertoires in COVID-19. Study summary: COVID-19 samples, acute and convalescent, were from the United States, Italy and Spain. T cells, B-cell-depleted T cells, or PBMCs provided the cDNA or gDNA that served as material.

Authors' methods: Nucleated cell counts were estimated from reference gene primer amplification. Here immunoSEQ multiplex PCR was the method, and the copy in TCRdb shows in-frame clones only, minus some. The DNA was the basis for D and trimming; V, J and clone size are from that table. The profile shows 150,000 to 200,000 clones, 85% to 95% of them singletons. This CDR3 spans 14 amino acids. Germline V lookup: CDR1 WSHSY, CDR2 SAAADI. The ends lost 6 bases at V and 6 bases at J; junction bases unmatched: 9. The specimen sequenced was peripheral blood. The receptor was isolated from a woman aged 45 to 65 with acute or convalescent COVID-19. The chain employs TRBV10-2 and TRBJ2-3; 7 nucleotides agree with TRBD2. The CDR3 protein is CASRWSGEGDTQYF. The CDR3 DNA is TGCGCCAGCAGGTGGAGCGGGGAGGGGGATACGCAGTATTTT.